A selection of T cell receptor beta chains follows, all from one sample in a study of control samples from healthy donors and cancer patients. The protocol was immunoSEQ multiplex PCR, while the TCRdb copy is restricted to in-frame clones and leaves out a portion. The data hold 110,000 to 150,000 clones, with under 90% observed a single time. Sequenced material: blood. Receptors originate from a man younger than 40 in good health. The CDR3 runs from the conserved cysteine through the conserved F or W. D genes are given only for firm matches. Clone size is given for some rows only: seen once, a few or many times, or a class if the clone is expanded.

D,V,size,J,CDR3,DNA
.,TRBV3-1/TRBV3-2,many,TRBJ2-7,CASSQVWASRGHYEQYF,TGTGCCAGCAGCCAAGTGTGGGCCTCGCGGGGCCACTACGAGCAGTACTTC
.,TRBV15,.,TRBJ1-4,CATSPGAHPEKLFF,TGTGCCACCAGCCCCGGGGCCCATCCCGAAAAACTGTTTTTT
.,TRBV10-3,.,TRBJ2-7,CAISVDISYEQYF,TGTGCCATCAGTGTAGACATCTCCTACGAGCAGTACTTC
.,TRBV11-3,.,TRBJ1-1,CASSSPPWTEAFF,TGTGCCAGCAGCTCCCCCCCCTGGACTGAAGCTTTCTTT
.,TRBV7-9,.,TRBJ1-6,CASSLSHGYNSPLHF,TGTGCCAGCAGCTTATCCCACGGTTATAATTCACCCCTCCACTTT
TRBD2,TRBV6-1,.,TRBJ2-1,CASSGRAGEGFNEQFF,TGTGCCAGCAGTGGTCGGGCGGGAGAGGGTTTTAATGAGCAGTTCTTC
TRBD2,TRBV7-2,.,TRBJ2-5,CASSLVPGTSGGTQETQYF,TGTGCCAGCAGCTTAGTTCCCGGGACTAGCGGGGGGACGCAAGAGACCCAGTACTTC
.,TRBV6-4,.,TRBJ1-5,CASSDSKRHSNQPQHF,TGTGCCAGCAGTGACAGCAAGAGGCATAGCAATCAGCCCCAGCATTTT
TRBD2,TRBV7-6,.,TRBJ2-1,CASSPTSASYNEQFF,TGTGCCAGCAGTCCGACTAGCGCCTCCTACAATGAGCAGTTCTTC
TRBD1,TRBV24-1,.,TRBJ1-5,CATSSGTGGGQPQHF,TGTGCCACCAGTTCCGGGACAGGGGGCGGGCAGCCCCAGCATTTT
.,TRBV25-1,.,TRBJ1-5,CASSDEADQPQHF,TGTGCCAGCAGTGACGAAGCGGATCAGCCCCAGCATTTT
.,TRBV19,.,TRBJ1-1,CASSILQGSNTEAFF,TGTGCCAGTAGTATCTTGCAGGGTTCGAACACTGAAGCTTTCTTT
TRBD1,TRBV4-3,few,TRBJ1-5,CASSQDVQGAQPQHF,TGCGCCAGCAGCCAAGATGTTCAGGGGGCTCAGCCCCAGCATTTT
.,TRBV18,.,TRBJ1-2,CASSPEGDGSYGYTF,TGTGCCAGCTCACCAGAGGGGGACGGCTCCTATGGCTACACCTTC
.,TRBV18,.,TRBJ2-3,CASSPSRQTSTDTQYF,TGTGCCAGCTCACCAAGTCGACAGACTAGCACAGATACGCAGTATTTT
.,TRBV27,.,TRBJ2-7,CASSLSSGPAYEQYF,TGTGCCAGCAGTTTATCTTCGGGACCCGCCTACGAGCAGTACTTC
.,TRBV5-4,.,TRBJ2-1,CASTRRGAGSGAQFF,TGTGCCAGCACCCGGAGGGGGGCGGGGTCAGGGGCGCAGTTCTTC
TRBD2,TRBV5-4,.,TRBJ2-2,CASSLGLAGGGTGELFF,TGTGCCAGCAGCTTGGGACTAGCGGGGGGAGGAACCGGGGAGCTGTTTTTT
.,TRBV27,.,TRBJ2-7,CASSLGVTYEQYF,TGTGCCAGCAGTTTGGGTGTCACCTACGAGCAGTACTTC
TRBD1,TRBV14,once,TRBJ2-7,CASSRTGGTTYEQYF,TGTGCCAGCAGCCGAACAGGGGGCACAACCTACGAGCAGTACTTC
.,TRBV4-3,.,TRBJ1-1,CASSPGTGFNTEAFF,TGCGCCAGCAGCCCCGGGACCGGATTTAACACTGAAGCTTTCTTT
.,TRBV6-2/TRBV6-3,few,TRBJ1-1,CASSYSTTGNTEAFF,TGTGCCAGCAGTTACTCCACTACAGGGAACACTGAAGCTTTCTTT
TRBD2,TRBV6-5,once,TRBJ2-1,CASGISGRRVEQFF,TGTGCCAGCGGTATAAGCGGGAGGAGGGTTGAGCAGTTCTTC
.,TRBV24-1,.,TRBJ2-6,CATSEGTGSGANVLTF,TGTGCCACCAGTGAAGGAACAGGATCTGGGGCCAACGTCCTGACTTTC
.,TRBV6-1,.,TRBJ2-3,CASSERTSTDTQYF,TGTGCCAGCAGTGAGAGGACTAGCACAGATACGCAGTATTTT
.,TRBV11-1,.,TRBJ2-2,CASSQWGSGELFF,TGTGCCAGCAGCCAGTGGGGGTCCGGGGAGCTGTTTTTT
TRBD1,TRBV4-2,.,TRBJ1-2,CASSQVTGEVGYTF,TGTGCCAGCAGCCAAGTGACAGGGGAGGTTGGCTACACCTTC
.,TRBV2,.,TRBJ1-5,CASSGIGQNQPQHF,TGTGCCAGCAGTGGGATTGGACAGAATCAGCCCCAGCATTTT
.,TRBV5-6,.,TRBJ1-4,CASSLTWTNEKLFF,TGTGCCAGCAGCCTGACTTGGACTAATGAAAAACTGTTTTTT
TRBD2,TRBV14,.,TRBJ2-7,CASSQDITSGRPYEQYF,TGTGCCAGCAGCCAAGACATCACTAGCGGGAGGCCCTACGAGCAGTACTTC
.,TRBV9,.,TRBJ2-1,CASSDPLSRLYNEQFF,TGTGCCAGCAGCGATCCCCTCTCGCGACTCTACAATGAGCAGTTCTTC
.,TRBV7-2,few,TRBJ2-1,CASSLAGWDEQFF,TGTGCCAGCAGCTTAGCGGGTTGGGATGAGCAGTTCTTC
.,TRBV19,.,TRBJ2-2,CASSAPNTGELFF,TGTGCCAGTAGTGCCCCTAACACCGGGGAGCTGTTTTTT